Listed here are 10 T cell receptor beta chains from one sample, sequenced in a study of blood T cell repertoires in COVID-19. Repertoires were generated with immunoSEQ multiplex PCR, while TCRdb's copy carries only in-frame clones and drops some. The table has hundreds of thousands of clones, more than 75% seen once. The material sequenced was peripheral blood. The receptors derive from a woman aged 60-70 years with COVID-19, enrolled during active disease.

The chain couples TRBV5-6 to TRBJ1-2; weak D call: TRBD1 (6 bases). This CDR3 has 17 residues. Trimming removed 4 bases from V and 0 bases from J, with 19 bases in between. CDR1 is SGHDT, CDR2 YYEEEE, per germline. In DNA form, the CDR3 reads TGTGCCAGCAGCGCCGGGGGGCCATTCGATGCTAACTATGGCTACACCTTC. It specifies CASSAGGPFDANYGYTF.

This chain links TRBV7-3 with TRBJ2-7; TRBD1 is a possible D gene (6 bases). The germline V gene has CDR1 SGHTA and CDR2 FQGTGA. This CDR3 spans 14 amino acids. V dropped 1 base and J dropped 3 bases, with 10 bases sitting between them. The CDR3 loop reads CASSLRGGLYEQYF. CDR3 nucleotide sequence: TGTGCCAGCAGCTTAAGAGGGGGTCTCTACGAGCAGTACTTC.

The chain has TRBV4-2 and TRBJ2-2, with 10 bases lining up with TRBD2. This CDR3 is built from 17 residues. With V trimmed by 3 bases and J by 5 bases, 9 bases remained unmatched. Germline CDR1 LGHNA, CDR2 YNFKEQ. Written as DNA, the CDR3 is TGTGCCAGCAGCCACGAGGCTAGCGGGGGCCGAACCGGGGAGCTGTTTTTT. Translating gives CASSHEASGGRTGELFF.

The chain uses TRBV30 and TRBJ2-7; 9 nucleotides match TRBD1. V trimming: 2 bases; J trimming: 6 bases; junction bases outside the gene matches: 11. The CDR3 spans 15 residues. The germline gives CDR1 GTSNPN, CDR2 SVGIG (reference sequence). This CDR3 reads CAWSWGDRVVAEQYF. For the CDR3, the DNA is TGTGCCTGGAGTTGGGGGGACAGGGTAGTCGCCGAGCAGTACTTC.

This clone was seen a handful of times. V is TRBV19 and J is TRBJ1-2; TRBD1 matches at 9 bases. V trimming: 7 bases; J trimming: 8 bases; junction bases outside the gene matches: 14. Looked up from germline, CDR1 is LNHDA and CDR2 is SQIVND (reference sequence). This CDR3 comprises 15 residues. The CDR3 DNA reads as TGTGCCAGTACCGCCGGGACAGGGAACCTTATAGGCTACACCTTC. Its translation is CASTAGTGNLIGYTF. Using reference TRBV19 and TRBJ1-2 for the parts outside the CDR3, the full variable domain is DGGITQSPKYLFRKEGQNVTLSCEQNLNHDAMYWYRQDPGQGLRLIYYSQIVNDFQKGDIAEGYSVSREKKESFPLTVTSAQKNPTAFYLCASTAGTGNLIGYTFGSGTRLTVV.

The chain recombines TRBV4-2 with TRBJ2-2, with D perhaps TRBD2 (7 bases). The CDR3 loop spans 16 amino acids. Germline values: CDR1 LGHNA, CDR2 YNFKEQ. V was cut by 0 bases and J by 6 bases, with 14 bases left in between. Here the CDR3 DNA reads TGTGCCAGCAGCCAAGATGCGGGGGCGGGTCCCGGGGAGCTGTTTTTT. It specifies CASSQDAGAGPGELFF.

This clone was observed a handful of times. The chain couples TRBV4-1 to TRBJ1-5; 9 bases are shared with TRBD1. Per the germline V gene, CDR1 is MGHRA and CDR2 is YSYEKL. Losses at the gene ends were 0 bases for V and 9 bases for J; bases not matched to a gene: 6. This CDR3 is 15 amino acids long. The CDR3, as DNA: TGCGCCAGCAGCCAAGAAGAACAGGGGGCGAGGCCCCAGCATTTT. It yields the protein CASSQEEQGARPQHF.

CDR3 DNA: TGTGCCAGCAGCTTAGGTCCCGCGGGGGGACAGGGTGAGCAGTTCTTC. Its protein is CASSLGPAGGQGEQFF. The genes are TRBV7-3 and TRBJ2-1, with a tentative D call TRBD1 (9 bases). The germline V gene encodes CDR1 SGHTA and CDR2 FQGTGA. The V end was cut by 2 bases, the J end by 9 bases, with 20 bases between. The CDR3 runs to 16 residues.

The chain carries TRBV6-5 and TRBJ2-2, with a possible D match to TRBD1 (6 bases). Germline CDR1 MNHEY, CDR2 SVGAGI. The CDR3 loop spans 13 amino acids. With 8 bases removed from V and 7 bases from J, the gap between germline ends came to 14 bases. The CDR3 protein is CASGRSQGGELFF. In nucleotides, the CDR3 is TGTGCCAGCGGCCGCTCACAGGGCGGGGAGCTGTTTTTT.

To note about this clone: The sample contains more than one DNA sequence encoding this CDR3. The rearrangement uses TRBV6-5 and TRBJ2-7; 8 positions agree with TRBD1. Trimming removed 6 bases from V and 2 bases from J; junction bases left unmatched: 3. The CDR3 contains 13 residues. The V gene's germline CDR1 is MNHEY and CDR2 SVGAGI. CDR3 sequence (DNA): TGTGCCAGCAGGGGGACAGGAACCTACGAGCAGTACTTC. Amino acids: CASRGTGTYEQYF.